The 21 T cell receptor beta chains listed next were all sequenced from one sample in a study of cytomegalovirus exposure and HLA in healthy donors (TCRdb year 2017). The library was produced with the immunoSEQ multiplex PCR assay. The multiplex PCR relied on a mix of 60 forward primers for TCR Vbeta segments and 13 reverse primers for TCR Jbeta segments. The table was pulled from immuneACCESS by TCRdb, which kept in-frame rearrangements only. Such tables lose some clones; where checked, under half of the loss comes from unresolved V genes, and the rest has no known cause. This specimen's table enumerates 65,000 to 80,000 clones. About 4.6% of the sample rests with the top ten. Source material: PBMCs. All receptors derive from a man aged 25-40 years in good health and CMV-seronegative.

This chain links TRBV29-1 with TRBJ2-5, with a tentative D call TRBD2 (6 bases). The germline CDR1 and CDR2 sequences are SQVTM and ANQGSEA. CDR3 length: 12 amino acids. Trimming shortened V by 5 bases and J by 4 bases, and 11 bases separated the two germline ends. The CDR3 DNA is TGCAGCGTTACGGGAGCCGGAGAGACCCAGTACTTC. Translated: CSVTGAGETQYF.

The genes are TRBV4-2 and TRBJ2-3; TRBD1 might be the D (7 bases). Trimming pared 0 bases from V and 4 bases from J, leaving 14 bases between. From germline, CDR1 is LGHNA and CDR2 YNFKEQ. CDR3 length equals 16 residues. The CDR3 bases are TGTGCCAGCAGCCAAGATATGGAGGGGGCCCCAGATACGCAGTATTTT. Translated, it gives CASSQDMEGAPDTQYF.

The chain joins TRBV2 to TRBJ1-2, with D possibly TRBD1 on 5 matching bases. The CDR3 is made up of 14 amino acids. Germline values: CDR1 SNHLY, CDR2 FYNNEI. Trimming stripped 8 bases from V and 5 bases from J, with 18 bases between. As DNA, the CDR3 is TGTGCCAGCTCCCGGGAGGGGCCAATTTATGGCTACACCTTC. Translated, it gives CASSREGPIYGYTF.

V is TRBV16 and J is TRBJ2-7, with 8 bases identical to TRBD1. The V gene end was trimmed by 5 bases and the J gene end by 0 bases; junction bases not matched to a gene: 6. CDR3 length equals 15 residues. Germline V gives CDR1 KGHSY, CDR2 FQNENV. CDR3 DNA sequence: TGTGCCAGCAGCACGCGGGACAGGAACTCCTACGAGCAGTACTTC. This translates into CASSTRDRNSYEQYF.

The CDR3 loop reads CASSEWVSVDEQYF. CDR3 bases: TGTGCCAGCAGTGAATGGGTTAGCGTGGACGAGCAGTACTTC. This rearrangement joins TRBV6-1 to TRBJ2-7, with D maybe TRBD2 (5 bases). The germline gives CDR1 MNHNS, CDR2 SASEGT. The CDR3 runs to 14 residues. V lost 2 bases to trimming and J lost 5 bases, with 13 bases between them.

The chain carries TRBV4-2 and TRBJ2-7, with 7 bases lining up with TRBD2. The CDR3 totals 15 residues. The trim removed 4 bases at V and 3 bases at J, leaving 9 bases unmatched. Germline V gives CDR1 LGHNA, CDR2 YNFKEQ. The CDR3 bases are TGTGCCAGCAGCCCTGAGAAAACTAGCGACTACGAGCAGTACTTC. Protein product: CASSPEKTSDYEQYF.

The rearrangement uses TRBV5-1 and TRBJ2-3, with 9 bases aligning to TRBD2. Germline V gene data show CDR1 as SGHRS and CDR2 as YFSETQ. With V trimmed by 0 bases and J by 2 bases, 4 bases remained unmatched. CDR3 length equals 16 residues. For the CDR3, the DNA is TGCGCCAGCAGCTTGGATGCGGGAGGGTTCACAGATACGCAGTATTTT. Translating it yields CASSLDAGGFTDTQYF.

The V call is TRBV7-2, the J call TRBJ2-7; D may be TRBD1 (6 bases). The germline V and J ends were trimmed by 8 bases and 6 bases, with 17 bases remaining between them. The CDR3 contains 13 residues. Germline values: CDR1 SGHTA, CDR2 FQGNSA. The CDR3 spells CASGYDRRREQYF. In nucleotides, the CDR3 is TGTGCCAGCGGGTATGACAGGCGGCGCGAGCAGTACTTC.

The rearrangement joins TRBV5-1 to TRBJ2-7; 9 bases map to TRBD1. This CDR3 spans 15 amino acids. Per germline, CDR1 SGHRS and CDR2 YFSETQ. V lost 4 bases to trimming and J lost 0 bases; unmatched junction nucleotides: 5. The CDR3 nucleotides read TGCGCCAGCAGCCCGGGGACAGGGAGCTCCTACGAGCAGTACTTC. It yields the protein CASSPGTGSSYEQYF.

The chain links TRBV4-3 to TRBJ2-2; the match to TRBD2 covers 14 bases. CDR3 length: 17 amino acids. V was pared by 2 bases and J by 5 bases, with 4 bases of the junction left unmatched. The germline V gene has CDR1 LGHNA and CDR2 YSLEER. CDR3 sequence reads: CASSQQGLAGETGELFF. CDR3 nucleotide sequence: TGCGCCAGCAGCCAACAGGGACTAGCGGGAGAAACCGGGGAGCTGTTTTTT.

This chain uses TRBV4-2 with TRBJ1-1; D is uncertain. V dropped 0 bases and J dropped 3 bases, with 11 bases sitting between them. The CDR3 contains 15 residues. Germline CDR1 is LGHNA and CDR2 is YNFKEQ. CDR3 protein: CASSQDPAADTEAFF. The CDR3 region has the DNA TGTGCCAGCAGCCAAGATCCGGCGGCGGACACTGAAGCTTTCTTT.

The chain links TRBV19 to TRBJ1-5; TRBD1 agrees at 8 bases. The V gene's germline CDR1 is LNHDA and CDR2 SQIVND (reference sequence). The CDR3 is 17 residues long. V was clipped by 3 bases and J by 4 bases; unmatched bases: 11. This CDR3 reads CASSIRQGRGRNQPQHF. In nucleotides, the CDR3 is TGTGCCAGTAGTATCAGACAGGGGCGAGGACGGAATCAGCCCCAGCATTTT.

The chain joins TRBV5-6 to TRBJ2-2, with 10 bases identical to TRBD1. The J segment lost 8 bases and the V segment lost 4 bases, leaving 5 bases of the junction unmatched. This CDR3 comprises 14 residues. The germline V gene encodes CDR1 SGHDT and CDR2 YYEEEE. For the CDR3, the DNA is TGTGCCAGCAGCCCGGACAGGGGGTATGGGGAGCTGTTTTTT. Translating it yields CASSPDRGYGELFF.

The J gene is TRBJ2-3, the V gene TRBV29-1, with D possibly matching TRBD1 (5 bases). This CDR3 has 14 residues. Trimming stripped 5 bases from V and 0 bases from J, with 12 bases between. CDR1 SQVTM and CDR2 ANQGSEA come from the germline V gene. The CDR3 here is CSVNKRQSTDTQYF. For the CDR3, the DNA is TGCAGCGTTAATAAGAGACAGAGCACAGATACGCAGTATTTT.

The V and J genes are TRBV25-1 and TRBJ2-1; 10 positions match TRBD2. The CDR3 is 18 amino acids. V lost 4 bases, J lost 0 bases, and 9 bases stayed unmatched. Germline V gene lookup returns CDR1 MGHDK and CDR2 SYGVNS. CDR3: CASSGKAGGPFSYNEQFF. In DNA form, the CDR3 reads TGTGCCAGCAGTGGGAAAGCGGGAGGGCCCTTCTCCTACAATGAGCAGTTCTTC.

J is TRBJ2-2 and V is TRBV7-3; 8 nucleotides match TRBD2. CDR3 size: 17 residues. Germline CDR1 SGHTA, CDR2 FQGTGA. After removal of 6 bases from V and 4 bases from J, the junction contained 13 bases not matched to a gene. Here the CDR3 DNA reads TGTGCCAGCAGGACCGGGGGGGCGGGGGCGAGCACCGGGGAGCTGTTTTTT. It is translated as CASRTGGAGASTGELFF.

The J gene is TRBJ2-3, the V gene TRBV23-1; D possibly corresponds to TRBD1 (5 bases). TRBV23-1 is annotated as an ORF whose role is uncertain. CDR3 length: 15 amino acids. Trimming pared 3 bases from V and 2 bases from J, leaving 12 bases between. The CDR3 here is CASSHGKGNTDTQYF. Here the CDR3 DNA reads TGCGCCAGCAGTCACGGAAAGGGGAACACAGATACGCAGTATTTT.

This rearrangement joins TRBV29-1 to TRBJ2-2, with 11 bases fitting TRBD1. Germline CDR1 SQVTM, CDR2 ANQGSEA. This CDR3 has 13 amino acids. Trimming took 6 bases from V and 8 from J; bases not matched to a gene: 5. The CDR3 sequence is CSVSDRGLGELFF. The CDR3 DNA is TGCAGCGTATCGGACAGGGGGCTAGGGGAGCTGTTTTTT.

V is TRBV5-4 and J is TRBJ1-1; tentative D call: TRBD1 (5 bases). This CDR3 region has 14 residues. Trimming shortened V by 2 bases and J by 4 bases, and 12 bases separated the two germline ends. The germline CDR1 and CDR2 sequences are SGHNT and YYREEE (reference sequence). As DNA, the CDR3 is TGTGCCAGCAGCTTCCGGGGGGGTGGCACTGAAGCTTTCTTT. It specifies CASSFRGGGTEAFF.

The rearrangement uses TRBV7-3 and TRBJ1-1; possible D gene TRBD1, 5 bases. V was clipped by 3 bases and J by 0 bases, with 11 bases between them. Germline V gene sequence: CDR1 SGHTA, CDR2 FQGTGA. The CDR3 has 15 residues. CDR3 nucleotides: TGTGCCAGCAGCTTCGGGGGGGGGTTGAACACTGAAGCTTTCTTT. Its translation: CASSFGGGLNTEAFF.

V and J are TRBV6-5 and TRBJ1-3; D ambiguous. The CDR3 has 11 residues. V was cut by 5 bases and J by 4 bases, with 3 bases left in between. The germline V gene encodes CDR1 MNHEY and CDR2 SVGAGI. Here the CDR3 reads CASSQGNTIYF. The CDR3 coding sequence is TGTGCCAGCAGTCAAGGAAACACCATATATTTT.